The clone carrying this T cell receptor beta chain appeared a few times. This record comes from a study of control samples from healthy donors and cancer patients. This CDR3 spans 19 amino acids. V was trimmed by 0 bases and J by 1 base, leaving 21 bases between them. CDR1 is LGHDT and CDR2 is YNNKEL in the germline V gene (reference sequence). Generated by immunoSEQ multiplex PCR, the TCRdb table keeps only in-frame clones and is missing some. Among approximately 53,000 clones listed, around 90% were seen once. Sample: PBMCs. The chain links TRBV3-1 (or the pseudogene TRBV3-2) to TRBJ1-2; perhaps TRBD1 as D (5 bases). The receptor was derived from a man aged 30 to 39 with colorectal cancer. CDR3 sequence (DNA): TGTGCCAGCAGCCAAGAGGGGAAGGGGCCGCGCCATCGTAACTATGGCTACACCTTC. This encodes CASSQEGKGPRHRNYGYTF.